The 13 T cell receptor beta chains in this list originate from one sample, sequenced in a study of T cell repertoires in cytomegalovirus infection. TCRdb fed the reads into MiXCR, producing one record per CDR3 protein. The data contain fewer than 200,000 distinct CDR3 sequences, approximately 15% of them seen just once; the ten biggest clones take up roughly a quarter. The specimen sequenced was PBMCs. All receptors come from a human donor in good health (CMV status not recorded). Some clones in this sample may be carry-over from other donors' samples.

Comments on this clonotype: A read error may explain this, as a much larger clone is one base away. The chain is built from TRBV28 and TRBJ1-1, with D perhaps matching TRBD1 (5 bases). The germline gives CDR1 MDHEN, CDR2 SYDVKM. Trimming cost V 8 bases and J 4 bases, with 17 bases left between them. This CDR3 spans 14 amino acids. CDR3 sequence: CASPPGGECTEAFF. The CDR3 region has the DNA TGTGCCAGCCCCCCGGGGGGAGAGTGCACTGAAGCTTTCTTT.

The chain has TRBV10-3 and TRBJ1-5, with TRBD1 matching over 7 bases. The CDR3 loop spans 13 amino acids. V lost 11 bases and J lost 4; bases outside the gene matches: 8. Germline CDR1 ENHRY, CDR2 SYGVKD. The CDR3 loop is CAVGTAANQPQHF. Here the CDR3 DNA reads TGTGCCGTCGGGACAGCGGCTAATCAGCCCCAGCATTTT.

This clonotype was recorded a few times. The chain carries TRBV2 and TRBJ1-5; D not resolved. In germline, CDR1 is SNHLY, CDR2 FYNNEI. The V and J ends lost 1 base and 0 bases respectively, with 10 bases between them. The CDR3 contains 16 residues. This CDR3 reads CASSEDLGHSNQPQHF. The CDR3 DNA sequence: TGTGCCAGCAGTGAAGATCTAGGCCATAGCAATCAGCCCCAGCATTTT.

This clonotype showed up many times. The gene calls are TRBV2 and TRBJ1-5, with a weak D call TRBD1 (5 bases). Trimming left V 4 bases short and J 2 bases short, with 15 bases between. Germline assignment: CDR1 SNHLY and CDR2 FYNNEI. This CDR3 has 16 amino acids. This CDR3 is CASSVGPIGGNQPQHF. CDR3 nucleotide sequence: TGTGCCAGCAGTGTGGGGCCCATAGGGGGCAATCAGCCCCAGCATTTT.

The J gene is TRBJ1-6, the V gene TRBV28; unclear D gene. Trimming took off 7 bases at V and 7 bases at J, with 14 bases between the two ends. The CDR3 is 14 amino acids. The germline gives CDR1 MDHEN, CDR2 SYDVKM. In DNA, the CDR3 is TGTGCCAGCACCCAACGGGCCAGGAATTCACCCCTCCACTTT. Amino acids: CASTQRARNSPLHF.

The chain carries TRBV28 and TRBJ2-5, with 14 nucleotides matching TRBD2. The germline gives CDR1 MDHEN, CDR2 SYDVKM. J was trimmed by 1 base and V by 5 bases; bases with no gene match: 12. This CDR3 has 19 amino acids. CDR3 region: CASSPRTGLAGGIQETQYF. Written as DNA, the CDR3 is TGTGCCAGCAGTCCTAGAACTGGACTAGCGGGAGGCATCCAAGAGACCCAGTACTTC.

CDR3 region: CASSIDGKQGKRAFF. DNA for the CDR3: TGTGCCAGTAGTATAGATGGCAAACAGGGAAAGCGAGCTTTCTTT. The chain is built from TRBV19 and TRBJ1-1; possibly TRBD1 for D (6 bases). The germline gives CDR1 LNHDA, CDR2 SQIVND (reference sequence). The CDR3 has 15 amino acids. Trimming cost V 0 bases and J 10 bases, with 18 bases left between them.

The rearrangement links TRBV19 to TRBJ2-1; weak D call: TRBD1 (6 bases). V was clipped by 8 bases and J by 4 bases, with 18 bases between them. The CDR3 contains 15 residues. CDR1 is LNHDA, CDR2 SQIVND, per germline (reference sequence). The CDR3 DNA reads TGTGCCAGTGGATTCACAGGGCTTCGGTACAATGAGCAGTTCTTC. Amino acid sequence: CASGFTGLRYNEQFF.

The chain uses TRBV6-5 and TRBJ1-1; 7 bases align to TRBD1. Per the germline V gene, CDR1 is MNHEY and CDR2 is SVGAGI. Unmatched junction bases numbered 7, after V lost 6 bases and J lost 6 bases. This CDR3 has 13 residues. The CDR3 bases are TGTGCCAGCAGGACAGGGAGAAGAGCTGAAGCTTTCTTT. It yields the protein CASRTGRRAEAFF.

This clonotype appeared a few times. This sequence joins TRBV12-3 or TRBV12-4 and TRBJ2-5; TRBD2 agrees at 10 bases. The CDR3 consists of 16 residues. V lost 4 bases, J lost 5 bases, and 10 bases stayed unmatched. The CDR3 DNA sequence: TGTGCCAGCAGTTATTCAGCGGGAGGGCCCTATGAGACCCAGTACTTC. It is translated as CASSYSAGGPYETQYF.

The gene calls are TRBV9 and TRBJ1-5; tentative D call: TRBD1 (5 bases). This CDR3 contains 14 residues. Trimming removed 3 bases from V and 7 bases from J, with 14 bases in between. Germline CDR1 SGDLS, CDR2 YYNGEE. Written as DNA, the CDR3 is TGTGCCAGCAGCGGGGGGACCCAAGGACAGCCCCAGCATTTT. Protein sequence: CASSGGTQGQPQHF.

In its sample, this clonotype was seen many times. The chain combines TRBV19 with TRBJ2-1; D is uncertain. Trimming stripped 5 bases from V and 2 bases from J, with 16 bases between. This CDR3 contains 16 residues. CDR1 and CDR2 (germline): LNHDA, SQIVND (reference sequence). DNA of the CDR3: TGTGCCAGTAGTTCCGAGCACCGAATCACCTACAATGAGCAGTTCTTC. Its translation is CASSSEHRITYNEQFF.

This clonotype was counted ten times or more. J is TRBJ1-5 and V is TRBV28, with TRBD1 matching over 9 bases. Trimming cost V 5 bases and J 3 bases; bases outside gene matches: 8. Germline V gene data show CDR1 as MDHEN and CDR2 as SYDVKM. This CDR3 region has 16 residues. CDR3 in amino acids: CASSPPGTGHNQPQHF. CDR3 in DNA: TGTGCCAGCAGTCCCCCCGGGACAGGGCACAATCAGCCCCAGCATTTT.